These T cell receptor beta chains were read from a single sample in a study of shared clonotypes between healthy human individuals. The protocol was immunoSEQ multiplex PCR, while the TCRdb copy is restricted to in-frame clones and leaves out a portion. This sample carries fewer than 2.5 million clones, roughly 93% of them seen once, and the ten largest clones take approximately 0.36%. The sequenced material came from naive CD4+ T cells from PBMCs. The receptors derive from a young man in good health. Some clones in this sample may be carry-over from other donors' samples. Both conserved end residues are part of each CDR3. The D gene is left open where the match is weak. A clone size is listed for some rows: how often the clone was seen (once, few, many), or a class if it is expanded.

d_call j_call v_call clone_size cdr3_length cdr3_aa cdr3_nt
. TRBJ1-5 TRBV7-2 . 15 CASSLKGSRDQPQHF TGTGCCAGCAGCTTGAAGGGATCAAGGGATCAGCCCCAGCATTTT
. TRBJ1-4 TRBV9 . 15 CASSVWQGVGEKLFF TGTGCCAGCAGCGTATGGCAGGGTGTGGGGGAAAAACTGTTTTTT
. TRBJ2-3 TRBV7-2 . 14 CASSLALAGDTQYF TGTGCCAGCAGCTTAGCTCTAGCCGGGGATACGCAGTATTTT
TRBD2 TRBJ2-3 TRBV6-6 . 15 CASSGASGKADTQYF TGTGCCAGCAGTGGGGCTAGCGGGAAAGCAGATACGCAGTATTTT
. TRBJ1-5 TRBV10-3 . 13 CAISETPNQPQHF TGTGCCATCAGTGAGACACCAAATCAGCCCCAGCATTTT
. TRBJ1-1 TRBV4-3 few 14 CASSQQGQDTEAFF TGCGCCAGCAGCCAACAGGGTCAGGACACTGAAGCTTTCTTT
. TRBJ2-5 TRBV2 . 11 CASRGEVTQYF TGTGCCAGCAGGGGGGAGGTGACCCAGTACTTC
. TRBJ2-3 TRBV7-2 once 12 CASQGSTDTQYF TGTGCCTCTCAGGGGTCCACAGATACGCAGTATTTT
. TRBJ2-7 TRBV28 . 12 CECRAQGGEQYF TGTGAGTGCCGGGCCCAGGGTGGCGAGCAGTACTTC
. TRBJ2-2 TRBV28 . 14 CASSFGTQQRELFF TGTGCCAGCAGTTTTGGGACCCAGCAACGGGAGCTGTTTTTT
. TRBJ2-7 TRBV28 . 14 CASSLGGSRYEQYF TGTGCCAGCAGTCTTGGCGGATCTCGATACGAGCAGTACTTC
. TRBJ2-3 TRBV7-9 . 13 CASSPRLGDTQYF TGTGCCAGCAGTCCCAGGTTGGGAGATACGCAGTATTTT
TRBD1 TRBJ2-1 TRBV6-1 . 12 CASSQGQTQQFF TGTGCCAGCAGCCAGGGACAGACCCAGCAGTTCTTC
. TRBJ2-1 TRBV11-3 . 13 CASSSTRRGEQFF TGTGCCAGCAGCTCTACCCGCAGGGGTGAGCAGTTCTTC
. TRBJ1-5 TRBV5-5 . 13 CASSQEPNQPQHF TGTGCCAGCAGCCAAGAACCTAATCAGCCCCAGCATTTT
. TRBJ2-1 TRBV28 . 20 CASSLSRSYVGAKVYNEQFF TGTGCCAGCAGTTTATCTCGCTCTTATGTCGGGGCGAAGGTCTACAATGAGCAGTTCTTC
. TRBJ1-2 TRBV5-6 . 15 CASSRAGRPNYGYTF TGTGCCAGCAGCAGGGCGGGGCGGCCTAACTATGGCTACACCTTC
. TRBJ2-5 TRBV28 . 13 CASSFDAAKTQYF TGTGCCAGCAGTTTCGACGCGGCGAAGACCCAGTACTTC
TRBD2 TRBJ2-2 TRBV13 . 16 CASSSRAGGYTGELFF TGTGCCAGCAGCTCGAGAGCGGGAGGGTACACCGGGGAGCTGTTTTTT
TRBD2 TRBJ2-5 TRBV11-2 . 15 CASSSGLGRQETQYF TGTGCCAGCAGCTCGGGACTAGGACGGCAAGAGACCCAGTACTTC
. TRBJ1-3 TRBV28 . 15 CASSFGPIKANTIYF TGTGCCAGCAGTTTTGGACCTATCAAGGCCAACACCATATATTTT
TRBD1 TRBJ2-7 TRBV27 . 14 CASSWTGGLDEQYF TGTGCCAGCAGTTGGACAGGGGGCCTGGACGAGCAGTACTTC
TRBD2 TRBJ2-5 TRBV28 once 15 CASRSNGGYRETQYF TGTGCCAGCCGCTCCAACGGGGGGTATCGAGAGACCCAGTACTTC
. TRBJ1-3 TRBV2 . 13 CASTTFSGNTIYF TGTGCCAGCACGACCTTCTCTGGAAACACCATATATTTT
TRBD2 TRBJ2-1 TRBV5-1 . 15 CASRALAGGPGEQFF TGCGCCAGCAGGGCTCTAGCGGGAGGGCCCGGTGAGCAGTTCTTC
. TRBJ2-1 TRBV5-1 once 15 CASSPVLNPYNEQFF TGCGCCAGCAGCCCCGTTCTAAACCCCTACAATGAGCAGTTCTTC
. TRBJ2-7 TRBV6-6 . 14 CASSYRQGPYEQYF TGTGCCAGCAGTTACCGTCAGGGCCCCTACGAGCAGTACTTC
TRBD1 TRBJ2-6 TRBV7-2 . 19 CASSLARLRGRSGANVLTF TGTGCCAGCAGCTTAGCTAGACTAAGGGGGCGCAGTGGGGCCAACGTCCTGACTTTC
. TRBJ2-5 TRBV21-1 once 14 CASPKRTGGETQYF TGTGCCAGCCCTAAACGGACAGGGGGAGAGACCCAGTACTTC
. TRBJ2-7 TRBV14 . 16 CASSQDFGSALYEQYF TGTGCCAGCAGCCAAGACTTTGGGTCAGCCCTCTACGAGCAGTACTTC
. TRBJ2-1 TRBV11-2 . 13 CASSLRPGNEQFF TGTGCCAGCAGCTTACGGCCTGGCAATGAGCAGTTCTTC